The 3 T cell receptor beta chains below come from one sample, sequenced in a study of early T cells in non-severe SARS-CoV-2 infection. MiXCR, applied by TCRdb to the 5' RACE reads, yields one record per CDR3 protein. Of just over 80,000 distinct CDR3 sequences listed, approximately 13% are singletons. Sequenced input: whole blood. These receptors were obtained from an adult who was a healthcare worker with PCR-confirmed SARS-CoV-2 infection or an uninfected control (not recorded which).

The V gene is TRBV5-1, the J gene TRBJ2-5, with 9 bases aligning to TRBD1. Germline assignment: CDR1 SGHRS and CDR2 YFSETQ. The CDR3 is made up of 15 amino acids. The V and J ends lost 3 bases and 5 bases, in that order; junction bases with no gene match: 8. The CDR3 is CASSSRDRVPETQYF. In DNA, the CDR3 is TGCGCCAGCAGCTCCCGGGACAGGGTACCGGAGACCCAGTACTTC.

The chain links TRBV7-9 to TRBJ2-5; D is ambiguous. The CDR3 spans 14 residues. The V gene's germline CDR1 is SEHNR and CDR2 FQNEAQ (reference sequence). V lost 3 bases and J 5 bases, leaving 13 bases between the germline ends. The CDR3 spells CASSFSAVSETQYF. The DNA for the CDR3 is TGTGCCAGCAGCTTTTCCGCGGTCAGCGAGACCCAGTACTTC.

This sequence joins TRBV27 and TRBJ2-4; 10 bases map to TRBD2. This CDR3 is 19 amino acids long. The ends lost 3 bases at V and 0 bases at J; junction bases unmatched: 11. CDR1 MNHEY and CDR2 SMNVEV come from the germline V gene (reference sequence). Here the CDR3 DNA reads TGTGCCAGCAGTTTGAGGGGACTAGCGCAGGGGCGAGCCAAAAACATTCAGTACTTC. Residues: CASSLRGLAQGRAKNIQYF.